This T cell receptor beta chain is drawn from a study of blood T cells in healthy people across ages (dated by TCRdb to the mid-2010s). About the full investigation: In model experiments, template switching captured roughly one uniquely barcoded TCR beta cDNA molecule for every two T cells. Age-related changes in TCR beta repertoire diversity were measured in the study by deep sequencing normalized with unique cDNA molecular identifiers. Four age groups were formed from the donors: young (average 16 years), middle-aged (around 37), aged (62) and long-lived (approximately 78). Using the same blood draw, the study looked at two additional independent replicas of 1 million unique cDNA reads for two donors, one aged 18 to 30 and the other aged 80 or older.

CDR1 and CDR2, per the germline V gene, are SGHVS and FNYEAQ. The CDR3 runs 12 amino acids, cysteine and phenylalanine included. The sequence is cut down to CDR3 DNA, 36 bases in frame from base 1. The V and J ends are trimmed by 5 bases and 3 bases, leaving 7 bases between them. Worth noting for this clonotype: This clone's antigen is unknown. No per-base quality is available; no much larger clone lies one base away.

Systemically healthy Caucasian individuals from Russia, approximately 39 in total and aged about 6 to 90 years, were included as donors. Ten milliliters of peripheral blood were drawn from each donor into EDTA-treated Vacutainer tubes. Ficoll-Paque density-gradient centrifugation was used to isolate PBMCs, with at least 6.5 million obtained per sample. Trizol reagent was used to extract total RNA from PBMCs, with at least 5.5 micrograms per sample. For every donor, flow cytometry on a PBMC aliquot measured the percentage of naive CD45RAhigh/CD27high T cells. Beyond this particular receptor, the publication reports: As age increased, observed TCR beta diversity per million T cells dropped in a roughly linear way, and a significant reduction was already evident by age roughly 36. Because profiling used bulk unsorted PBMCs, naive and antigen-experienced compartments could not be compared conclusively. Total diversity estimates from one million sequenced T cells were considered lower bounds and underestimates. Donor CMV infection status was unknown, potentially confounding age-related changes in expanded clonotypes. Compared with the aged group, the long-lived group had more naive CD4+ T cells, fewer expanded clones and increased TCR diversity, a pattern suggesting age selection. Observed TCR beta diversity correlated strongly with the percentage of naive T cells measured by flow cytometry.

Libraries came from 5' RACE. The data were produced on an Illumina HiSeq 2500. A second PCR of roughly 6 to 11 cycles was run with a J-beta primer mix and a sample-barcoded 5' primer. Each TCR beta cDNA molecule received a unique molecular identifier from a template-switch 5' adaptor carrying 12 random nucleotides. Each sample yielded at least 2.5 million CDR3-containing paired-end reads. First-strand cDNA was synthesized from all RNA with the Mint cDNA synthesis kit, primed by a TRBC-specific oligonucleotide. Following uracil-DNA glycosylase treatment, a first 18-cycle PCR with universal primers M1SS and BC2_uni_R was performed on all cDNA. Under the source paper's analysis protocol: Normalization of each sample was performed by random selection of 1 million high-quality reads, each carrying a distinct molecular identifier. Instead of being binned into consensus sequences, reads that shared molecular identifiers were thrown out. MiTCR, with a Q25 quality threshold and the strictest error-elimination algorithm, was used for CDR3 identification, clonotype clustering and error correction. A nonparametric unseen species model with Euler transformation was used to estimate lower-bound total TCR beta diversity. The public sequencing data were trimmed at Q25 with fastp and processed into clonotypes with MiXCR by TCRdb, which kept only in-frame beta chains. Here each entry gathers all rows of one CDR3 protein and keeps the most common genes and DNA. The V and J calls were not made by the authors but by TCRdb's processing. The sample includes nearly 800,000 distinct CDR3 sequences, with about 25% observed a single time. 3% to 4% of the sample lies in the top ten.

The data were also submitted as part of a second study, on T cells of mothers and their children. From the second report: Donors were nine systemically healthy Caucasian individuals: three mothers and their six children. cDNA synthesis consumed the entire amount of extracted RNA, loaded at approximately 1.6 ug RNA in each 15 ul reaction. Sample barcodes and 2-4 random nucleotides were added via the M1S primer in the second PCR. More than 8 million TCR beta CDR3 reads were obtained from each mother, and some 3.3 million reads were obtained from each child. Thymic selection similarly shapes TCR recombination output in related and unrelated pairs, with minor effect from inherited differences. Normalized repertoire overlap was always found to be slightly, but never significantly, higher in related mother-child pairs than in unrelated mother-child pairs. No persistent microchimeric T cell clones were detected, at a sensitivity of approximately 110 clones per million clonotypes. To look for features that set related mother-child pairs apart from unrelated individuals, the researchers ran deep NGS to compare the TCR beta repertoires of mothers and children. Mothers averaged roughly 40 +/- 4 years of age and children averaged roughly 10 +/- 4 years. Libraries were sequenced on Illumina HiSeq 2000 with 100+100 nt paired-end reads after adapter ligation with NEBNext reagents. To prevent cross-contamination, the mother and child libraries were prepared a month apart and were sequenced in separate runs. For each donor, between about 500,000 and 2,200,000 distinct TCR beta clonotypes were identified. Naive TCR beta clonotypes were estimated from low-frequency clonotypes matched to each donor's FACS-determined naive share, without sorting.

The source is a boy younger than 18 in good health. The rearranged chain carries TRBV7-6 and TRBJ2-5, with the D gene not confidently named. Sample: blood. The CDR3 in this case is CASSAAEETQYF. The bases read TGTGCCAGCAGCGCGGCTGAAGAGACCCAGTACTTC.